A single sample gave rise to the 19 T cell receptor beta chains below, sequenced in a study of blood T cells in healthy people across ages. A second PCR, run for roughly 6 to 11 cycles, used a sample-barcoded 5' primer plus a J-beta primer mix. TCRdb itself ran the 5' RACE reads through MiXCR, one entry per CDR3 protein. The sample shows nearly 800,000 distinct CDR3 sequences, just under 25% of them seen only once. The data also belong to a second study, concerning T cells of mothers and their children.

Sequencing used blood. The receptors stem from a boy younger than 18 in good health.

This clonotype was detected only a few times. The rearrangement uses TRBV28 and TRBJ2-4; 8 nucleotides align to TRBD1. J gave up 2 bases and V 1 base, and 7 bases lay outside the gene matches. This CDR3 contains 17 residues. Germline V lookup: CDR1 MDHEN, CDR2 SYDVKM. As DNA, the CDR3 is TGTGCCAGCAGTTTATCGGACAGGGCTTTTTCCAAAAACATTCAGTACTTC. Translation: CASSLSDRAFSKNIQYF.

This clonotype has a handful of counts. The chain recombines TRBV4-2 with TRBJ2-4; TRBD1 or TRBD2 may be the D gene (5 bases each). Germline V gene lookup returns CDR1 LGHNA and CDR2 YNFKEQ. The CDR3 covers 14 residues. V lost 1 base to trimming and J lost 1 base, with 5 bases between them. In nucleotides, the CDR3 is TGTGCCAGCAGCCAAGGGGGGGCCAAAAACATTCAGTACTTC. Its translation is CASSQGGAKNIQYF.

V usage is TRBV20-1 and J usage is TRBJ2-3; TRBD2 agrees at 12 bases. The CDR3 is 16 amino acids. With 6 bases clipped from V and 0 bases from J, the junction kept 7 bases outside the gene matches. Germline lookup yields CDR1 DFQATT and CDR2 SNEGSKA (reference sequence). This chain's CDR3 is CSARLAGDPSTDTQYF. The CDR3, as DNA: TGCAGTGCAAGACTAGCGGGGGACCCTAGCACAGATACGCAGTATTTT.

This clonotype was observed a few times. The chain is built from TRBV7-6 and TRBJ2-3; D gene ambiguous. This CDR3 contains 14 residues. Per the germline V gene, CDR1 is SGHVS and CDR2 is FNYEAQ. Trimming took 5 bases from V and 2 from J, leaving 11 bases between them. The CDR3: CASSPRGLTDTQYF. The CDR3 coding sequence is TGTGCCAGCAGCCCTCGTGGGCTCACAGATACGCAGTATTTT.

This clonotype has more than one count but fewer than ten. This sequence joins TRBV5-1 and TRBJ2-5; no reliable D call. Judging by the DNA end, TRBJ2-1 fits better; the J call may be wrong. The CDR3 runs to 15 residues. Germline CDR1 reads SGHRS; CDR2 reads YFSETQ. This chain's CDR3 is CASSPSPSVVNEQFF. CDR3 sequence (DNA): TGCGCCAGCAGCCCCTCCCCCTCAGTCGTCAATGAGCAGTTCTTC.

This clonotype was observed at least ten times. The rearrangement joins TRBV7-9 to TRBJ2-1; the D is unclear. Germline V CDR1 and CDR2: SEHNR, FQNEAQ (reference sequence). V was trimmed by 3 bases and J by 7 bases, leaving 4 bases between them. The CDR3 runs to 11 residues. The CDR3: CASSLINEQFF. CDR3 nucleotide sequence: TGTGCCAGCAGCTTGATAAATGAGCAGTTCTTC. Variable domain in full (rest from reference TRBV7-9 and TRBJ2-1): DTGVSQNPRHKITKRGQNVTFRCDPISEHNRLYWYRQTLGQGPEFLTYFQNEAQLEKSRLLSDRFSAERPKGSFSTLEIQRTEQGDSAMYLCASSLINEQFFGPGTRLTVL.

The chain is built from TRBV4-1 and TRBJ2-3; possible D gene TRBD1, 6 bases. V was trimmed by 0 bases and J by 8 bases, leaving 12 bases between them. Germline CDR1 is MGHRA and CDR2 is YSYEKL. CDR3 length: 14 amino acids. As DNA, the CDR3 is TGCGCCAGCAGCCAAGATCAAGGGGGAGTTACGCAGTATTTT. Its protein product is CASSQDQGGVTQYF.

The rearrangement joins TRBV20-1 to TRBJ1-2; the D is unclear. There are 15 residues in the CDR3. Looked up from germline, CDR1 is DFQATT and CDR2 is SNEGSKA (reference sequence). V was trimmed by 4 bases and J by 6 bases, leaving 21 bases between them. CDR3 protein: CSATGIRALSDGYTF. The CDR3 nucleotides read TGCAGTGCTACTGGGATCCGGGCCTTATCGGATGGCTACACCTTC.

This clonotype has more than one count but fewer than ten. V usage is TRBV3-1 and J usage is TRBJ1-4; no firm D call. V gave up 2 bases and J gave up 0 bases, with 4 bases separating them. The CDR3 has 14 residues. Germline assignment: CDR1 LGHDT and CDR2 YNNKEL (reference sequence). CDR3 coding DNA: TGTGCCAGCAGCCAACGGTCAACTAATGAAAAACTGTTTTTT. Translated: CASSQRSTNEKLFF.

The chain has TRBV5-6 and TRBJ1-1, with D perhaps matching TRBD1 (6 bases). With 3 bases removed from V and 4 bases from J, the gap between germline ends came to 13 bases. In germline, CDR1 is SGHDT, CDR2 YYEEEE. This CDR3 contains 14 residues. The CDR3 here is CASSSAGAGTEAFF. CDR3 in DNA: TGTGCCAGCAGCTCCGCAGGGGCTGGCACTGAAGCTTTCTTT.

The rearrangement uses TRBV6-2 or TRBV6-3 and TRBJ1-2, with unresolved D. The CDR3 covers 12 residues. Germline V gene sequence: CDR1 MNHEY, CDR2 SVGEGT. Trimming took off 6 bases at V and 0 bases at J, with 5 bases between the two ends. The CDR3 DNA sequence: TGTGCCAGCAGCCCGACTAACTATGGCTACACCTTC. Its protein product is CASSPTNYGYTF.

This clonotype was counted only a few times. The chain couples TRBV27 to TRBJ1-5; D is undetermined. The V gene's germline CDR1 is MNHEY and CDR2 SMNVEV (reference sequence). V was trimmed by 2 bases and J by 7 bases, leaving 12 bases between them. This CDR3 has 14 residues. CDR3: CASSLGLGGQPQHF. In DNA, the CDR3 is TGTGCCAGCAGTTTAGGGCTTGGAGGACAGCCCCAGCATTTT.

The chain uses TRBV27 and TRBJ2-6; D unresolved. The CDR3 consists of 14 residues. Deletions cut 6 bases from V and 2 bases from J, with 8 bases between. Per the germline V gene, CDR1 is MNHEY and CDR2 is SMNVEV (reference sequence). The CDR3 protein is CASRKVAGANVLTF. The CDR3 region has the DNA TGTGCCAGCAGGAAGGTGGCTGGGGCCAACGTCCTGACTTTC.

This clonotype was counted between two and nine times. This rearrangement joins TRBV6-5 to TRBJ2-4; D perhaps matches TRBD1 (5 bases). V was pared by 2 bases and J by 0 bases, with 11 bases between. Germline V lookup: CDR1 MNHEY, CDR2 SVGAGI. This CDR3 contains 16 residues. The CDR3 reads CASSYGGQLAKNIQYF. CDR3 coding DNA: TGTGCCAGCAGTTACGGTGGACAACTAGCCAAAAACATTCAGTACTTC.

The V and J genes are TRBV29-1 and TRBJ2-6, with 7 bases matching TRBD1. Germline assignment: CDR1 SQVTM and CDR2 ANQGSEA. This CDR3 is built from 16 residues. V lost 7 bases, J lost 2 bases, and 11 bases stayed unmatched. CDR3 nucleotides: TGCAGCGCTTCGACAGGGTGGATGGCTGGGGCCAACGTCCTGACTTTC. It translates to CSASTGWMAGANVLTF.

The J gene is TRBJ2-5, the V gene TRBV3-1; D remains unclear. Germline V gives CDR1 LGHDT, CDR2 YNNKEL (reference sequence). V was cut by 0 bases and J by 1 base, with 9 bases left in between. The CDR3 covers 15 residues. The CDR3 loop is CASSQDRTPQETQYF. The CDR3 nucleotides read TGTGCCAGCAGCCAAGATAGGACCCCCCAAGAGACCCAGTACTTC.

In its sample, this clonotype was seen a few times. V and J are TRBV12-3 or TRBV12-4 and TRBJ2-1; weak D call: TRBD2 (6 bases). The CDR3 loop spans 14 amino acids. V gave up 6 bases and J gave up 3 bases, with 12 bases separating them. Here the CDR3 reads CASRLSGFYNEQFF. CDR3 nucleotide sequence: TGTGCCAGCAGACTTAGCGGCTTCTACAATGAGCAGTTCTTC.

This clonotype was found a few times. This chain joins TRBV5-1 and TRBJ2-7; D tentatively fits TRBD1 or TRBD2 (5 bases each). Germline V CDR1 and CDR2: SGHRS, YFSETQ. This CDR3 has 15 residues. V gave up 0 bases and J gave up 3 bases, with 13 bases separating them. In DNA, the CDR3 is TGCGCCAGCAGCTTGGCGGCAGGGAGTAACTACGAGCAGTACTTC. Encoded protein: CASSLAAGSNYEQYF.

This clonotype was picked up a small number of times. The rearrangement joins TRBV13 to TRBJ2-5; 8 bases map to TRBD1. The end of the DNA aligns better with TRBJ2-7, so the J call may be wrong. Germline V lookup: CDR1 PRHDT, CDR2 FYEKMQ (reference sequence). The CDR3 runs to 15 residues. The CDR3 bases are TGTGCCAGCAGCCCCGCTGGGACAGGCGGACCCGAGCAGTACTTC. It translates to CASSPAGTGGPEQYF.